This T cell receptor beta chain was sequenced in a study of cytomegalovirus exposure and HLA in healthy donors. The study's findings and limits: Most TCR sequences showed up rarely, but some public TCRs showed up in many donors.

Remarks on this clone: The target antigen is unknown.

In the PCR, 60 Vbeta and 13 Jbeta primers were used. Method: immunoSEQ multiplex PCR; TCRdb's copy keeps in-frame clones and lacks some. The data hold 100,000 to 150,000 clones, with around 80% observed a single time. V was pared by 0 bases and J by 4 bases, with 13 bases between. Germline V lookup: CDR1 SGHRS, CDR2 YFSETQ. This CDR3 has 15 residues. Donors in the study were healthy people who gave bone marrow. This receptor was taken from a female donor in good health and CMV-seropositive. The chain joins TRBV5-1 to TRBJ1-2, with a tentative D call TRBD1 (5 bases). The material sequenced was PBMCs. This chain's CDR3 is CASSLDVGQGYGYTF. The CDR3 region has the DNA TGCGCCAGCAGCTTGGATGTGGGGCAGGGCTATGGCTACACCTTC.